A selection of T cell receptor beta chains follows, all from one sample in a study of siplizumab effects on memory and regulatory T cells. Measured with immunoSEQ multiplex PCR; TCRdb has only the in-frame clones, and not every one. This sample has roughly 82,000 clones, with approximately 86% found just once. The sequenced material came from Tregs sorted from blood. Receptors were obtained from a human donor in good health. Both conserved end residues are part of each CDR3. The order of the fields is D gene, J gene, V gene, clone size, CDR3 protein, CDR3 DNA. The D gene is left open where the match is weak. Clone size is not always given. Where it is, it says once, few, many or a class for expanded clones.

. TRBJ1-2 TRBV14 . CASSQVAGEGYTF TGTGCCAGCAGCCAAGTGGCGGGGGAAGGCTACACCTTC
TRBD2 TRBJ2-3 TRBV7-2 . CASSRGLAGALSTDTQYF TGTGCCAGCAGCCGAGGACTAGCGGGGGCCCTAAGCACAGATACGCAGTATTTT
. TRBJ1-3 TRBV7-2 . CASSLAWADRSGNTIYF TGTGCCAGCAGCTTAGCGTGGGCAGACCGCTCTGGAAACACCATATATTTT
. TRBJ2-3 TRBV19 once CASRPPDSLPQYF TGTGCCAGTAGACCCCCGGACAGCCTACCGCAGTATTTT
TRBD1 TRBJ1-5 TRBV28 . CASSFTDRESQPQHF TGTGCCAGCAGTTTTACAGACAGGGAGAGTCAGCCCCAGCATTTT
. TRBJ1-1 TRBV5-5 . CASSGVGTNTEAFF TGTGCCAGCAGCGGCGTCGGGACGAACACTGAAGCTTTCTTT
. TRBJ1-6 TRBV27 few CASSPGREYYYNSPLHF TGTGCCAGCAGCCCTGGGAGGGAGTACTACTATAATTCACCCCTCCACTTT
. TRBJ2-1 TRBV27 once CASTALNEQFF TGTGCCAGCACCGCTCTCAATGAGCAGTTCTTC
TRBD1 TRBJ1-5 TRBV18 . CASSPGTGGSGAQHF TGTGCCAGCTCGCCCGGGACAGGGGGCAGCGGGGCCCAGCATTTT
TRBD1 TRBJ1-2 TRBV18 . CASSPMTGTGGTDYGYTF TGTGCCAGCTCACCGATGACCGGGACAGGGGGCACGGACTATGGCTACACCTTC
. TRBJ1-2 TRBV2 . CASRAQTGTSNYGYTF TGTGCCAGCAGGGCCCAGACAGGAACTTCTAACTATGGCTACACCTTC
. TRBJ1-2 TRBV6-5 . CASRRGASYGYTF TGTGCCAGCAGAAGGGGGGCCAGCTATGGCTACACCTTC
. TRBJ1-5 TRBV19 . CASSSPRAGYSNQPQHF TGTGCCAGTAGTTCCCCTAGGGCAGGTTATAGCAATCAGCCCCAGCATTTT
. TRBJ2-7 TRBV15 . CATSSADLYEQYF TGTGCCACCAGCAGTGCTGATCTCTACGAGCAGTACTTC
. TRBJ2-5 TRBV5-4 . CASSRRDSVHF TGTGCCAGCAGCCGCCGGGACTCCGTGCACTTC
. TRBJ1-1 TRBV21-1 . CASSTRAEALNTEAFF TGTGCCAGCAGCACCCGAGCCGAGGCCCTGAACACTGAAGCTTTCTTT
. TRBJ1-4 TRBV4-1 . CASSQDGRTVNEKLFF TGCGCCAGCAGCCAAGATGGTCGCACAGTTAATGAAAAACTGTTTTTT
. TRBJ1-2 TRBV6-5 . CASSYRRVSYTF TGTGCCAGCAGTTACCGCAGGGTGAGCTACACCTTC
. TRBJ1-5 TRBV7-3 few CASSLRGMGNQPQHF TGTGCCAGCAGCTTACGGGGGATGGGCAATCAGCCCCAGCATTTT
. TRBJ1-5 TRBV6-5 once CASRNGEGNQPQHF TGTGCCAGCAGGAACGGGGAGGGCAATCAGCCCCAGCATTTT
. TRBJ2-3 TRBV5-1 . CASSLGSRSTDTQYF TGCGCCAGCAGCTTGGGCAGCAGAAGCACAGATACGCAGTATTTT
. TRBJ1-6 TRBV18 . CASSLGQAYNSPLHF TGTGCCAGCTCACTGGGCCAAGCGTATAATTCACCCCTCCACTTT
. TRBJ1-2 TRBV7-3 . CASRLHGGGDYGYTF TGTGCCAGCAGACTCCACGGTGGCGGGGACTATGGCTACACCTTC
TRBD1 TRBJ1-5 TRBV28 few CASSFSRGQVQPQHF TGTGCCAGCAGTTTCAGCAGGGGGCAGGTTCAGCCCCAGCATTTT